This TCR beta chain stems from a study of CD8 T cells in ankylosing spondylitis. There are many counts of this clonotype. Germline V lookup: CDR1 LGHNA, CDR2 YNFKEQ. V gave up 0 bases and J gave up 4 bases; unmatched junction bases: 8. The CDR3 loop spans 16 amino acids. TCRdb used MiXCR to reprocess the 5' RACE reads, holding one entry per CDR3 protein. The table shows under 150,000 distinct CDR3 sequences, with roughly 11% occurring only once. The V call is TRBV4-2, the J call TRBJ2-5; 7 bases align to TRBD2. The receptor comes from a female donor with ankylosing spondylitis or in good health (not recorded which). The source material was blood, either unsorted or a sorted T cell fraction (not recorded which). The CDR3, as DNA: TGTGCCAGCAGCCAAGAGTTGGCGGGAGTGGGAGAGACCCAGTACTTC. Protein: CASSQELAGVGETQYF.